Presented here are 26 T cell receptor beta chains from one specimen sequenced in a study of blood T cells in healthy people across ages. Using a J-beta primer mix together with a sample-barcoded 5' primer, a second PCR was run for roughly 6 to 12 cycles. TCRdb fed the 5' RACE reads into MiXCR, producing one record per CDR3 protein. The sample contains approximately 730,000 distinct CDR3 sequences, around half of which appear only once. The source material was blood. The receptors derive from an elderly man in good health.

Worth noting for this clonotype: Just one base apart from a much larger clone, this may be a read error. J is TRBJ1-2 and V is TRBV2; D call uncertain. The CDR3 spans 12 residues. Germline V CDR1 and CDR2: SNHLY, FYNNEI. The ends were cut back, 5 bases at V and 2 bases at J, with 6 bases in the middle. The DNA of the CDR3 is TGTGCCAGCAGTCATGGGAACTATGGCTACACCTTC. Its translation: CASSHGNYGYTF.

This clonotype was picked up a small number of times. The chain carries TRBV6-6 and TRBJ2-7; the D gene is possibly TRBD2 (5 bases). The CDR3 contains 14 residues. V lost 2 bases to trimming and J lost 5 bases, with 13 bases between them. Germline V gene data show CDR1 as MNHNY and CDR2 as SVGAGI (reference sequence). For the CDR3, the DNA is TGTGCCAGCAGTTACCGAGCGGACCTCAACGAGCAGTACTTC. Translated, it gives CASSYRADLNEQYF.

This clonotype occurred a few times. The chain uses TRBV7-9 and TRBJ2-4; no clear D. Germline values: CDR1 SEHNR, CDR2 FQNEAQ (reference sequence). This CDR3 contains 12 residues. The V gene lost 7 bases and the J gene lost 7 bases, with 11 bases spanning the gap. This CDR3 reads CASNPIGNIQYF. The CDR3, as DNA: TGTGCCAGCAACCCAATCGGGAACATTCAGTACTTC.

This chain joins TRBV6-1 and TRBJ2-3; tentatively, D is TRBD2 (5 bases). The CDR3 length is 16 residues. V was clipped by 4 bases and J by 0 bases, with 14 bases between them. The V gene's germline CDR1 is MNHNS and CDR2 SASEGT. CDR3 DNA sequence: TGTGCCAGCAGTGTTCTGTCAGCGGCTAGCACAGATACGCAGTATTTT. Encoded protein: CASSVLSAASTDTQYF.

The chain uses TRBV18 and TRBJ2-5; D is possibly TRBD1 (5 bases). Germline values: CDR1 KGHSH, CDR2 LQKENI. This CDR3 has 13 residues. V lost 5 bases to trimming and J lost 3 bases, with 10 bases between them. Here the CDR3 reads CASSARQKETQYF. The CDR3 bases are TGTGCCAGCTCAGCTCGACAGAAAGAGACCCAGTACTTC.

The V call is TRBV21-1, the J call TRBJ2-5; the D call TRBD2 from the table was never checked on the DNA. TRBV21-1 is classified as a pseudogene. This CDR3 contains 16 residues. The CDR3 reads CASSVTPGVPEETQYF. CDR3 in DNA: TGTGCCAGCAGCGTTACTCCCGGGGTTCCAGAAGAGACCCAGTACTTC.

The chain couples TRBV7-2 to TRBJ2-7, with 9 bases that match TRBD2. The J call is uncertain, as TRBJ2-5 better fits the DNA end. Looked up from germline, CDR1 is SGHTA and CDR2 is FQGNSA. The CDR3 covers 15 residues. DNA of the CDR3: TGTGCCAGCAGCTTCGCGGGAGGGACCGAGGAGACCCAGTACTTC. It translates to CASSFAGGTEETQYF.

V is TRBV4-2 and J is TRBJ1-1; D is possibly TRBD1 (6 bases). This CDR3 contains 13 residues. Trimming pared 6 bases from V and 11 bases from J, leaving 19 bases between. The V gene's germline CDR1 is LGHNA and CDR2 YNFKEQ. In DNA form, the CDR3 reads TGTGCCAGCAGTCCTATGAGGGGGGAGTGGGCTTTCTTT. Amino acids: CASSPMRGEWAFF.

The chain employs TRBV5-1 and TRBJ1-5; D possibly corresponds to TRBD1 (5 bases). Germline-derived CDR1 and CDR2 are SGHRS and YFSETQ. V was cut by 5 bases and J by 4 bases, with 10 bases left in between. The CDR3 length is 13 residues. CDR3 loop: CASSGDWNQPQHF. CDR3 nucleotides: TGCGCCAGCAGTGGGGACTGGAATCAGCCCCAGCATTTT.

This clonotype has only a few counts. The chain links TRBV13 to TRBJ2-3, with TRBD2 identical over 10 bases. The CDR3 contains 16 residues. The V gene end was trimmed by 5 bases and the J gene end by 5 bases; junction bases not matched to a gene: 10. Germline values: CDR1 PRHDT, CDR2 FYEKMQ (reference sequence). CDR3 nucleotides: TGTGCCAGCAGCGCCGGACCTAGCGGGAGAGGAGATACGCAGTATTTT. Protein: CASSAGPSGRGDTQYF.

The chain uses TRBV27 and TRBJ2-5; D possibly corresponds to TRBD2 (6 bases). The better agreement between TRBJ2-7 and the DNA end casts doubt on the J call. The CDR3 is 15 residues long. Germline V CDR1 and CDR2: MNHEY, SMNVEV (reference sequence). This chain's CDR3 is CASSFHRSRGYEQYF. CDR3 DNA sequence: TGTGCCAGCAGTTTCCACCGGTCGCGGGGCTACGAGCAGTACTTC.

The CDR3 loop is CASSAQETQFF. Here the CDR3 DNA reads TGTGCCAGCAGCGCCCAAGAGACCCAGTTCTTC. V is TRBV4-2 and J is TRBJ2-1, with D unclear. Germline CDR1 is LGHNA and CDR2 is YNFKEQ. V gave up 5 bases and J gave up 13 bases, with 12 bases separating them. The CDR3 is 11 amino acids.

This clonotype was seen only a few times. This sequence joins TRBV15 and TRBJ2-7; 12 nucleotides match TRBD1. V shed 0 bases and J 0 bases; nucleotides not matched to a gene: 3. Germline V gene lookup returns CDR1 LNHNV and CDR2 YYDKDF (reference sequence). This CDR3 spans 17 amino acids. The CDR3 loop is CATSRELGQGASYEQYF. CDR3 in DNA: TGTGCCACCAGCAGAGAATTGGGACAGGGGGCCTCCTACGAGCAGTACTTC.

The CDR3 protein is CASGGTGGTEAFF. The CDR3 DNA follows: TGTGCCAGCGGCGGGACAGGGGGCACTGAAGCTTTCTTT. The gene calls are TRBV14 and TRBJ1-1, with 11 bases aligning to TRBD1. Germline CDR1 and CDR2: SGHDN and FVKESK. V shed 8 bases, J shed 4 bases, and the junction held 3 bases outside the gene matches. The length of the CDR3 is 13 residues.

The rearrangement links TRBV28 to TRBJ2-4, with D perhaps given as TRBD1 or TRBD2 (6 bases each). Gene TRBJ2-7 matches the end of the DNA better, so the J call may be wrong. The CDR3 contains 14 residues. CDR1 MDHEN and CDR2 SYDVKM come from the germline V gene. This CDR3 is CASSPGGGPYEQYF. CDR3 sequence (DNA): TGTGCCAGCAGCCCAGGTGGGGGGCCTTACGAGCAGTACTTC.

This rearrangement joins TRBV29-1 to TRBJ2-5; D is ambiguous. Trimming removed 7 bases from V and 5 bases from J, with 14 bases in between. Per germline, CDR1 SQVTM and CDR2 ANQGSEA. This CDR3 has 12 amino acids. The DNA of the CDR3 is TGCAGCGCCCGGTGGGTAGGGGAGACCCAGTACTTC. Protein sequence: CSARWVGETQYF.

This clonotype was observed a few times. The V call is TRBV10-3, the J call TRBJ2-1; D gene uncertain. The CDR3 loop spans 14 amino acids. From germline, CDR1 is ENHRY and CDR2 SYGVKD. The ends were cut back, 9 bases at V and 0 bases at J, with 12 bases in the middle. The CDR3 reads CAISRATSYNEQFF. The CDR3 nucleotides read TGTGCCATATCTAGGGCTACCTCCTACAATGAGCAGTTCTTC.

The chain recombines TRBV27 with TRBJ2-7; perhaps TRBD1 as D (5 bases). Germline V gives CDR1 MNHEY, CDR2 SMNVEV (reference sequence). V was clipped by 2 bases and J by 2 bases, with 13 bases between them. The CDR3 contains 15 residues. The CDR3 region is CASSLLGRAPYEQYF. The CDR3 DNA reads TGTGCCAGCAGTTTACTTGGCAGGGCGCCCTACGAGCAGTACTTC.

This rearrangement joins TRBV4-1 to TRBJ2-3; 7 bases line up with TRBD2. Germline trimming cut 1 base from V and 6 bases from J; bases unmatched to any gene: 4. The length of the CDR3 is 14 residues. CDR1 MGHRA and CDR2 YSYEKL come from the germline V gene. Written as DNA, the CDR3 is TGCGCCAGCAGCCAAGGCGGGAGTAGGGATACGCAGTATTTT. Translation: CASSQGGSRDTQYF.

The CDR3 sequence is CASSVTSSGRAGEQFF. CDR3 DNA sequence: TGTGCCAGCAGTGTAACGTCTAGCGGGAGGGCTGGTGAGCAGTTCTTC. The chain has TRBV12-3 or TRBV12-4 and TRBJ2-1, with TRBD2 matching 12 bases. J was trimmed by 9 bases and V by 5 bases; bases with no gene match: 11. The CDR3 extends over 16 amino acids.

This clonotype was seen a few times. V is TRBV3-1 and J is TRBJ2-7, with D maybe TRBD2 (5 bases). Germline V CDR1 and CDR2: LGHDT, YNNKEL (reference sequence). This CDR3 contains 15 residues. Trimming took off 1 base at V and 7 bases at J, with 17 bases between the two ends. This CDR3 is CASSQGGSRSREQYF. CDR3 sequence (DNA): TGTGCCAGCAGCCAAGGAGGGTCCAGAAGTCGTGAGCAGTACTTC.

DNA of the CDR3: TGCAGTGCTAGAGATCCAGGGTCCAAACCCTACGAGCAGTACTTC. Amino acids: CSARDPGSKPYEQYF. This chain joins TRBV20-1 and TRBJ2-7; the D gene is possibly TRBD1 (5 bases). The germline V and J ends were trimmed by 0 bases and 2 bases, with 14 bases remaining between them. This CDR3 contains 15 residues. The germline V gene encodes CDR1 DFQATT and CDR2 SNEGSKA (reference sequence).

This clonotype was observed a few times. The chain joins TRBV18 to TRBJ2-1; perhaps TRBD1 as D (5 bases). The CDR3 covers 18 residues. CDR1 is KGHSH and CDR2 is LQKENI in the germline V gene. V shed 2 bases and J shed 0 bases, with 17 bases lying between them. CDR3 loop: CASSPGIARASSYNEQFF. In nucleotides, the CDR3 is TGTGCCAGCTCACCAGGCATCGCCAGGGCTAGCTCCTACAATGAGCAGTTCTTC.

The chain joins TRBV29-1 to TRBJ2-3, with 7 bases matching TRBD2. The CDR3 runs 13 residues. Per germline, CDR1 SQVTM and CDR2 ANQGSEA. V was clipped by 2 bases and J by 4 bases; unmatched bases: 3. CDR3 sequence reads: CSVEQGGPDTQYF. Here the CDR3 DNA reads TGCAGCGTTGAACAGGGAGGGCCAGATACGCAGTATTTT.

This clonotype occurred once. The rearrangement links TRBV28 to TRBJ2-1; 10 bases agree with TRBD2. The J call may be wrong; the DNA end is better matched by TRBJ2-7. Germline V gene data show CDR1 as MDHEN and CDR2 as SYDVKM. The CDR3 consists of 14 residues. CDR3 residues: CASRRASGGYEQYF. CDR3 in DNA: TGTGCCAGCAGGCGGGCTAGCGGGGGCTACGAGCAGTACTTC.

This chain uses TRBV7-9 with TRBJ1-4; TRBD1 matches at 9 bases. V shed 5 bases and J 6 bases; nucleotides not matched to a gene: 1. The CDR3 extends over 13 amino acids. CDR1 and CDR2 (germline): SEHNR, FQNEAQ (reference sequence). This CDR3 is CASSRQGDEKLFF. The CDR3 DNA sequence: TGTGCCAGCAGCCGACAGGGGGATGAAAAACTGTTTTTT. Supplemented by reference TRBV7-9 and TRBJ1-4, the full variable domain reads DTGVSQNPRHKITKRGQNVTFRCDPISEHNRLYWYRQTLGQGPEFLTYFQNEAQLEKSRLLSDRFSAERPKGSFSTLEIQRTEQGDSAMYLCASSRQGDEKLFFGSGTQLSVL.